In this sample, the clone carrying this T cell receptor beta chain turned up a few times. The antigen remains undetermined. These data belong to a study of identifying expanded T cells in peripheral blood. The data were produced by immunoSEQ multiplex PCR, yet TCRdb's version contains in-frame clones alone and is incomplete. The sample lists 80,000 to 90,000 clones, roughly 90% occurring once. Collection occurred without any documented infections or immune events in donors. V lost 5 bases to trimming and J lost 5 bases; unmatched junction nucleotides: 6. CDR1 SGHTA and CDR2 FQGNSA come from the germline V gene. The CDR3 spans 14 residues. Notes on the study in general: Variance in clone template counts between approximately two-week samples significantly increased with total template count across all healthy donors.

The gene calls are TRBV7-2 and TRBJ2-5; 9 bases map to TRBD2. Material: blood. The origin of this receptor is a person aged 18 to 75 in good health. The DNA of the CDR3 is TGTGCCAGCAGCGTAAGCGGGGGGCAGGAGACCCAGTACTTC. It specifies CASSVSGGQETQYF.